This T cell receptor (beta chain) originates from a study of CD8 T cells in ankylosing spondylitis. Points on this clonotype: What it binds is not known.

5'-RACE, quantitative and with molecular barcodes, yielded the TCR beta libraries. TCRdb ran MiXCR on the 5' RACE reads and lists one entry per CDR3 protein. The sample holds hundreds of thousands of distinct CDR3 sequences, 20% to 30% seen once. Broader study findings: Matched ankylosing spondylitis synovial fluid reportedly contained a significantly enriched population of disease-linked clones. Existing reports had already noted some motif variants in reactive arthritis synovial fluid and blood. Blood of patients with ankylosing spondylitis appeared to be characterized by a TCR beta motif of about eight highly homologous variants. Peripheral blood held disease-linked clones only at relatively low frequency, and these were CD8+.

Sequencing was done on a sample of blood, either unsorted or a sorted T cell fraction (not recorded which). This TCR came from a male donor with ankylosing spondylitis.

CDR3 nucleotides: TGCGCCAGCAGCTTGGATCCCGGACAGGGGCCTTACAATGAGCAGTTCTTC. Amino acids: CASSLDPGQGPYNEQFF. The rearrangement links TRBV5-1 to TRBJ2-1; TRBD1 agrees at 9 bases. CDR1 and CDR2 (germline): SGHRS, YFSETQ. V lost 0 bases and J lost 4; bases outside the gene matches: 8. The length of the CDR3 is 17 residues.